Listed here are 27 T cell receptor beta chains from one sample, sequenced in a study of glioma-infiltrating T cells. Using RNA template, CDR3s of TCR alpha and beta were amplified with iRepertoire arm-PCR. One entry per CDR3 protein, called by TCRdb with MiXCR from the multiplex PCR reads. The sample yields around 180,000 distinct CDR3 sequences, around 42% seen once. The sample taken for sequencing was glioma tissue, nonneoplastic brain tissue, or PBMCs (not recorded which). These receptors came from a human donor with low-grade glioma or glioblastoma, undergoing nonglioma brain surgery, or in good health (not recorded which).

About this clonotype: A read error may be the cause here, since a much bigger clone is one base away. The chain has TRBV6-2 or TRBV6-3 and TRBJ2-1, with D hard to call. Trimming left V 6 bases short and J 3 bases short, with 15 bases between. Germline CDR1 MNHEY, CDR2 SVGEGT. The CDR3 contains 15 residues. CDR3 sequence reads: CASSIRGTRYNEQFF. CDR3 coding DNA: TGTGCCAGCAGCATTAGAGGAACCCGCTACAATGAGCAGTTCTTC.

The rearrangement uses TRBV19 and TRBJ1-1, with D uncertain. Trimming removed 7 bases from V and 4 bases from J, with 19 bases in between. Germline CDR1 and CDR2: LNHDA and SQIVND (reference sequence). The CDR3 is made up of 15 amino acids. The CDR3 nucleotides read TGTGCCAGTACCAAAACCCGGACCATGGGCACTGAAGCTTTCTTT. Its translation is CASTKTRTMGTEAFF.

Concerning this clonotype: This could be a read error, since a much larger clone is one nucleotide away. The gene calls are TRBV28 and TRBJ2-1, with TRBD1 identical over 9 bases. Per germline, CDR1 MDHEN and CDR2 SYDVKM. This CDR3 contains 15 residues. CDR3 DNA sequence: TGTGCCAGCAGTACCCCCACAGGGGGCTACAATAAGCAGTTCTTC. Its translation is CASSTPTGGYNKQFF.

The CDR3 reads CASSRQKGTDYEQYF. Here the CDR3 DNA reads TGTGCCAGCAGTCGCCAGAAAGGGACAGACTACGAGCAGTACTTC. The chain has TRBV6-1 and TRBJ2-7; 7 bases are shared with TRBD1. J was trimmed by 3 bases and V by 5 bases; bases with no gene match: 10. The CDR3 length is 15 residues. From germline, CDR1 is MNHNS and CDR2 SASEGT.

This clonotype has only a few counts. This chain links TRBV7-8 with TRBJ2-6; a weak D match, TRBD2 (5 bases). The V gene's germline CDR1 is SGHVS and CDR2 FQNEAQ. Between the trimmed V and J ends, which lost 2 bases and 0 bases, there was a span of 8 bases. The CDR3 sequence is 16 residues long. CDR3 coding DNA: TGTGCCAGCAGCTTATCCGGGATCTCTGGGGCCAACGTCCTGACTTTC. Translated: CASSLSGISGANVLTF. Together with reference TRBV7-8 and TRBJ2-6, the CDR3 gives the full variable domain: GAGVSQSPRYKVAKRGQDVALRCDPISGHVSLFWYQQALGQGPEFLTYFQNEAQLDKSGLPSDRFFAERPEGSVSTLKIQRTQQEDSAVYLCASSLSGISGANVLTFGAGSRLTVL.

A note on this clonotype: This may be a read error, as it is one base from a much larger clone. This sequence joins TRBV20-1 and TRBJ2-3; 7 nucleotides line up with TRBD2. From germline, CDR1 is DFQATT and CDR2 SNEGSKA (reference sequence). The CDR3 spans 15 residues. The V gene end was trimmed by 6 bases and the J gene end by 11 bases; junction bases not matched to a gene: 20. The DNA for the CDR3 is TGCAGTGCAAAAAGGCCTAGCGGCCAAGATGTTAAGCAGTATTTT. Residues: CSAKRPSGQDVKQYF.

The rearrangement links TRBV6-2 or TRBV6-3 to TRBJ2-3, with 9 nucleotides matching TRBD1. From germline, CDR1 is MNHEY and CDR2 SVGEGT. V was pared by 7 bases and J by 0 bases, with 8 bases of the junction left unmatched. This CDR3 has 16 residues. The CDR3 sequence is CASTEPGQGSTDTQYF. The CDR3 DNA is TGTGCCAGCACCGAGCCGGGACAGGGTAGCACAGATACGCAGTATTTT.

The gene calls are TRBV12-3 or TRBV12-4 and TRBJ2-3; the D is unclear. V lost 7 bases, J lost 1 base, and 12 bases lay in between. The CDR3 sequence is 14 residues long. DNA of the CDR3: TGTGCCAGCAACGGACCCATTGGCACAGATACGCAGTATTTT. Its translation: CASNGPIGTDTQYF.

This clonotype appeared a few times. In DNA form, the CDR3 reads TGCAGTGCTTCAAAGGACAGGACGGGGGCCAACGTCCTGACTTTC. Translating gives CSASKDRTGANVLTF. The chain links TRBV20-1 to TRBJ2-6, with 7 positions matching TRBD1. The CDR3 sequence is 15 residues long. J lost 4 bases, V lost 5 bases, and 8 bases had no gene match. CDR1 is DFQATT, CDR2 SNEGSKA, per germline (reference sequence).

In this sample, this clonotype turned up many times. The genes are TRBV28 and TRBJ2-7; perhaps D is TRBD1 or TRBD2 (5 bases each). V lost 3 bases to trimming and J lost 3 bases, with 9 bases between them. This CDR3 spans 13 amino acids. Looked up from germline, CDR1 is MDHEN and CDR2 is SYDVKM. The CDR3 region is CASSLGRGYEQYF. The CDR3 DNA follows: TGTGCCAGCAGTTTGGGACGGGGCTACGAGCAGTACTTC.

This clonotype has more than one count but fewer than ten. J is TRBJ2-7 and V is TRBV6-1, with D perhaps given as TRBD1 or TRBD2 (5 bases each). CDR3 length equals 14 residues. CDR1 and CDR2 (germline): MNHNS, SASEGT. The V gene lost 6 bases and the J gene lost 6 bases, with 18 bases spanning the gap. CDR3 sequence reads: CASSLAGGRAEQYF. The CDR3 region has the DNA TGTGCCAGCAGCTTGGCAGGAGGCAGGGCCGAGCAGTACTTC.

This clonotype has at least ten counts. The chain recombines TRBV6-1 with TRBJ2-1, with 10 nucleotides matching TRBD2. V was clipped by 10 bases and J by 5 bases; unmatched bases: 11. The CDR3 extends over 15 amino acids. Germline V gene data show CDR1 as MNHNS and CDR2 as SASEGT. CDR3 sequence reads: CATQAVAGGDNEQFF. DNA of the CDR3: TGTGCCACCCAGGCAGTAGCGGGGGGAGACAATGAGCAGTTCTTC.

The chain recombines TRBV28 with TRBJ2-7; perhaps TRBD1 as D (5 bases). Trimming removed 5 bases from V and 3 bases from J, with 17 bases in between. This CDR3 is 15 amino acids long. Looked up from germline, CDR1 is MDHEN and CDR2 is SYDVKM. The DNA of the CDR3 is TGTGCCAGCAGTCCCCCCGTGGGCAGGGTCTACGAGCAGTACTTC. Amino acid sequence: CASSPPVGRVYEQYF.

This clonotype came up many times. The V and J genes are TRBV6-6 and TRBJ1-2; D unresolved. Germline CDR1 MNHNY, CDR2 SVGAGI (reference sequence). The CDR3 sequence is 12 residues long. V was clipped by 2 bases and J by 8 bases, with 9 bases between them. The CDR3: CASSYRPGGYTF. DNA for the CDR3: TGTGCCAGCAGTTACCGGCCTGGAGGCTACACCTTC.

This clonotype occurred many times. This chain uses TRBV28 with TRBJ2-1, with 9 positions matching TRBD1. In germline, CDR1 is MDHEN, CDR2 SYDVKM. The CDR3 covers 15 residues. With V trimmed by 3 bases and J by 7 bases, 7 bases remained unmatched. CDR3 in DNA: TGTGCCAGCAGTTTTATCGGGACAGGGATAAATGAGCAGTTCTTC. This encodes CASSFIGTGINEQFF.

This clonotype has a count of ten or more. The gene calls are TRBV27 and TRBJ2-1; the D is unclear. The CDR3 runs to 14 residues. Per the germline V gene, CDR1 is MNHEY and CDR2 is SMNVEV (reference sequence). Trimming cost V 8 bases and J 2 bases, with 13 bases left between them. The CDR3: CASSPLGTYNEQFF. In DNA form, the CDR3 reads TGTGCCAGCTCACCTTTAGGGACCTACAATGAGCAGTTCTTC.

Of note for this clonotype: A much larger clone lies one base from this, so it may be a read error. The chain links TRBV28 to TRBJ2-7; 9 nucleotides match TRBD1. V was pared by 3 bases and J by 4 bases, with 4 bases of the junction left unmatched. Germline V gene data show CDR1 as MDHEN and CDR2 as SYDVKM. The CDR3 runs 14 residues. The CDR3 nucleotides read TGTGCCAGCAGTTTTGACAGGGGGGAGTACGAGCAGTACTTC. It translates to CASSFDRGEYEQYF.

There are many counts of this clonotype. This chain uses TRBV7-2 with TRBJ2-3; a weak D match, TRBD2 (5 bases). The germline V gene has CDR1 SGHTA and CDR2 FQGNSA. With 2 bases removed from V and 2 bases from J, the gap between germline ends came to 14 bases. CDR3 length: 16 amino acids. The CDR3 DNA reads TGTGCCAGCAGCTTATATACTAGGGCCCCCACAGATACGCAGTATTTT. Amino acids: CASSLYTRAPTDTQYF. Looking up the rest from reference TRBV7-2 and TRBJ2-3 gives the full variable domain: GAGVSQSPSNKVTEKGKDVELRCDPISGHTALYWYRQSLGQGLEFLIYFQGNSAPDKSGLPSDRFSAERTGGSVSTLTIQRTQQEDSAVYLCASSLYTRAPTDTQYFGPGTRLTVL.

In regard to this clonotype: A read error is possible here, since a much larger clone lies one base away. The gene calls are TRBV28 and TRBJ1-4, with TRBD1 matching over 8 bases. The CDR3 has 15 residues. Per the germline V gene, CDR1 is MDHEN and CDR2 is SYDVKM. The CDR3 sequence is CGSSPWTGRGEKLFF. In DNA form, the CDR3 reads TGTGGCAGCAGTCCCTGGACAGGGAGGGGAGAAAAACTGTTTTTT.

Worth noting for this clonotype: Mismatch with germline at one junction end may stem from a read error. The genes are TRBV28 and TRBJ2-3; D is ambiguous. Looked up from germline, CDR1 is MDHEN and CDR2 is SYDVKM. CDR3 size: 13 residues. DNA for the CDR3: TGTGCCAGAAGTTTATCTTACACAGATACGAAGTATTTT. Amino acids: CARSLSYTDTKYF.

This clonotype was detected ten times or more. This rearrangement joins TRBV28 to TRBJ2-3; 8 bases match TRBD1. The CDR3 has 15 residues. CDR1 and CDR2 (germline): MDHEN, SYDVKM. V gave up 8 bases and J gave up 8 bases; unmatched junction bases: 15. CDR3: CASALDRGRSVTQYF. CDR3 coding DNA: TGTGCCAGCGCTCTTGACAGGGGCCGCTCGGTTACGCAGTATTTT.

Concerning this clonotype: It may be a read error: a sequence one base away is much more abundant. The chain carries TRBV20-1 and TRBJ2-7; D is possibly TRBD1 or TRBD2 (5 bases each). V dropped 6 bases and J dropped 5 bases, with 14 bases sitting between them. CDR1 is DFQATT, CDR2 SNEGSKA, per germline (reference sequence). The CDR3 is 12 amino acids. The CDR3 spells CSAGTGAHEQYF. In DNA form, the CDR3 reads TGCAGTGCCGGCACCGGGGCCCACGAGCAGTACTTC.

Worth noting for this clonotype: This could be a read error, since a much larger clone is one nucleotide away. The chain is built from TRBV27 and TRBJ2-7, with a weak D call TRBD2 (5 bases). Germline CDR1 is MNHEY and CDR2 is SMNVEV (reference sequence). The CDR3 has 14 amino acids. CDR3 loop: CASSLSGPFYDQYF. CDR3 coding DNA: TGTGCCAGCAGTTTGAGCGGCCCCTTTTACGACCAGTACTTC.

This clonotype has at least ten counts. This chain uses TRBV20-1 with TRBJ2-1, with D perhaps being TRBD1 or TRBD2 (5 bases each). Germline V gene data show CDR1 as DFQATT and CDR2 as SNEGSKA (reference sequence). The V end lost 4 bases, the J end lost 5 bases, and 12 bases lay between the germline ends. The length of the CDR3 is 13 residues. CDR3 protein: CSATGTNNNEQFF. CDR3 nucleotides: TGCAGTGCTACCGGGACCAATAACAATGAGCAGTTCTTC.

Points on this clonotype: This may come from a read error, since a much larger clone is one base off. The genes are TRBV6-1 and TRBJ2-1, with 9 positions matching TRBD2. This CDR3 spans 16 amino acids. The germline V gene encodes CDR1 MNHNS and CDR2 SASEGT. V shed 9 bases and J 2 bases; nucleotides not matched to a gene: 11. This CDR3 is CARRRSGGSTYNEQFF. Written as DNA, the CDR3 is TGTGCCAGAAGACGTAGCGGGGGAAGCACCTACAATGAGCAGTTCTTC.

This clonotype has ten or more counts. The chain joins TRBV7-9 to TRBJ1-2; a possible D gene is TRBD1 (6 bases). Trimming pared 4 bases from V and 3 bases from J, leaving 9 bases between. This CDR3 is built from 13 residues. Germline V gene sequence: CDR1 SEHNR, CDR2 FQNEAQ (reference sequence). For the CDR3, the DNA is TGTGCCAGCAGCTACAGGGTTGACTATGGCTACACCTTC. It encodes CASSYRVDYGYTF.

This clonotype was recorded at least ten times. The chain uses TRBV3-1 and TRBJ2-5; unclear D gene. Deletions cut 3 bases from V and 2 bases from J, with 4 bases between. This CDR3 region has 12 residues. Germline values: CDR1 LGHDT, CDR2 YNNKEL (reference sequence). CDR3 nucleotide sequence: TGTGCCAGCAGCCACTTGCAAGAGACCCAGTACTTC. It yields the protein CASSHLQETQYF.